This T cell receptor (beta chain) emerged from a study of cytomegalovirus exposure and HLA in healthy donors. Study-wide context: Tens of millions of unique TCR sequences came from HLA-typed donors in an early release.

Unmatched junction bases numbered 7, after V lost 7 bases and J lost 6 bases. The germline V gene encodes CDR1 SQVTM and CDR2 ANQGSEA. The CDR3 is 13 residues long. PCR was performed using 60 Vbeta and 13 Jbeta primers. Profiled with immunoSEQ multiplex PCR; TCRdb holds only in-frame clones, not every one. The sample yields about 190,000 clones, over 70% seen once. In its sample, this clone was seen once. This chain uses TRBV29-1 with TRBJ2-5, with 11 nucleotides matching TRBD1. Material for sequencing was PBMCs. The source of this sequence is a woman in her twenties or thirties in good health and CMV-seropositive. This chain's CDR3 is CSASGQGGQTQYF. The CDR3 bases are TGCAGCGCTTCGGGACAGGGGGGACAGACCCAGTACTTC.